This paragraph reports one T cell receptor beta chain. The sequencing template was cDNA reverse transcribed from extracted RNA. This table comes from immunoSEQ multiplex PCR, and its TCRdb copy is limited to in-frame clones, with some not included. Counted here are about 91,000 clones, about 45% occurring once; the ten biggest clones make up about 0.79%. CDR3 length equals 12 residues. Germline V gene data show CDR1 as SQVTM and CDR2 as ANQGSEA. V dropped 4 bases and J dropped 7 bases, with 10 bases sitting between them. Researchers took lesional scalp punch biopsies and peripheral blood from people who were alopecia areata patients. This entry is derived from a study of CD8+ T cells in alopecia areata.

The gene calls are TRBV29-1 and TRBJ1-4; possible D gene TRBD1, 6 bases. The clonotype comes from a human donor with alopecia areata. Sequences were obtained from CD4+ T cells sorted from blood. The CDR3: CSVGGGGEKLFF. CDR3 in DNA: TGCAGCGTTGGGGGGGGCGGTGAAAAACTGTTTTTT.